These T cell receptor beta chains were read from a single sample in a study of blood T cells in healthy people across ages. TCRdb re-called the 5' RACE reads with MiXCR, one entry per CDR3 protein. The profile covers fewer than 2 million distinct CDR3 sequences, with approximately 39% appearing a single time and roughly 24% taken by the ten largest. The sequenced material came from blood. These receptors originate from a human donor in good health. Each CDR3 is given with its conserved first and last residue. D genes are given only for firm matches. Clone size is not always given. Where it is, it says once, few, many or a class for expanded clones.

CDR3aa	CDR3nt	v_gene	j_gene	abundance	d_gene
CASSPDRVAYTF	TGTGCCAGCAGCCCAGACAGGGTTGCCTACACCTTC	TRBV7-2	TRBJ1-2	many	TRBD1
CASSPRTDPSREAFF	TGCGCCAGCAGCCCAAGAACCGATCCCAGCCGTGAAGCTTTCTTT	TRBV5-1	TRBJ1-1	NA	NA
CASSWGQGIIQYF	TGTGCCAGCAGCTGGGGACAGGGGATTATCCAGTACTTC	TRBV7-2	TRBJ2-5	NA	TRBD1
CASSRRGRGVYGYTF	TGTGCCAGCAGCCGCAGGGGGCGAGGTGTCTATGGCTACACCTTC	TRBV7-9	TRBJ1-2	NA	TRBD1
CASSRSGQGTDTQYF	TGTGCCAGCAGCCGGTCGGGACAGGGCACGGATACGCAGTATTTT	TRBV7-9	TRBJ2-3	few	TRBD1
CASSLIPDRGYEQYF	TGTGCCAGCAGCTTAATCCCCGACAGGGGCTACGAGCAGTACTTC	TRBV7-6	TRBJ2-7	few	TRBD1
CASSFESRGGGHWDTQYF	TGTGCCAGCAGTTTCGAATCTCGGGGCGGGGGGCATTGGGATACGCAGTATTTT	TRBV12-3/TRBV12-4	TRBJ2-3	NA	TRBD2
CASSLERINTEAFF	TGCGCCAGCAGCTTGGAACGGATAAACACTGAAGCTTTCTTT	TRBV5-1	TRBJ1-1	NA	NA
CAIRDRTLYTEAFF	TGTGCCATCAGGGACAGAACCCTGTACACTGAAGCTTTCTTT	TRBV10-3	TRBJ1-1	NA	NA
CASRETGEIVDIQYF	TGTGCCAGCAGGGAAACAGGGGAAATAGTTGACATTCAGTACTTC	TRBV6-6	TRBJ2-4	NA	TRBD1
CSASVGLEAEQYF	TGCAGTGCCAGCGTCGGGCTAGAGGCCGAGCAGTACTTC	TRBV20-1	TRBJ2-7	few	NA
CASSLVAGGGQYF	TGCGCCAGCAGCTTGGTGGCCGGGGGCGGGCAGTACTTC	TRBV5-1	TRBJ2-7	NA	NA
CASSSQSRGGGTDTQYF	TGTGCCAGCAGCTCCCAATCACGGGGAGGGGGCACAGATACGCAGTATTTT	TRBV7-3	TRBJ2-3	few	TRBD2
CSLRDGSNYGYTF	TGCAGTTTGCGGGACGGTTCTAACTATGGCTACACCTTC	TRBV20-1	TRBJ1-2	NA	NA
CASTRSDSGANVLTF	TGTGCCAGCACCCGGAGCGACTCTGGGGCCAACGTCCTGACTTTC	TRBV27	TRBJ2-6	NA	NA
CASGSGGADNEQFF	TGCGCCAGCGGAAGCGGGGGGGCCGACAATGAGCAGTTCTTC	TRBV5-1	TRBJ2-1	NA	TRBD2
CASSQYDRTNYGYTF	TGTGCCAGCAGCCAATACGACAGGACCAACTATGGCTACACCTTC	TRBV4-2	TRBJ1-2	NA	NA
CASSQEDSGFKEQYF	TGTGCCAGCAGCCAAGAGGATTCTGGTTTTAAGGAGCAGTACTTC	TRBV4-2	TRBJ2-4	NA	NA
CSVEGELDEQYF	TGCAGTGTGGAAGGGGAATTAGACGAGCAGTACTTC	TRBV20-1	TRBJ2-7	NA	NA
CASSPTEAGNQPQHF	TGTGCCAGCAGCCCTACCGAAGCGGGCAATCAGCCCCAGCATTTT	TRBV7-9	TRBJ1-5	many	NA
CASSSLRLDVGGEQYF	TGTGCCAGCAGTTCACTTAGACTAGATGTAGGGGGGGAGCAGTACTTC	TRBV6-5	TRBJ2-7	few	NA
CASYTGSGANVLTF	TGTGCCAGCTATACAGGATCTGGGGCCAACGTCCTGACTTTC	TRBV12-3/TRBV12-4	TRBJ2-6	few	NA
CASSQILRDRGICVAKNIQYF	TGCGCCAGCAGCCAAATTTTAAGGGACAGGGGAATCTGTGTAGCCAAAAACATTCAGTACTTC	TRBV4-3	TRBJ2-4	few	TRBD1
CASSLGGQGFHEQYF	TGCGCCAGCAGCTTGGGGGGACAGGGTTTCCACGAGCAGTACTTC	TRBV5-1	TRBJ2-7	few	TRBD1
CAADRGSSYEQYF	TGTGCCGCGGACAGGGGCTCCTCCTACGAGCAGTACTTC	TRBV6-2/TRBV6-3	TRBJ2-7	NA	TRBD1
CASSVLQGANGYTF	TGTGCCAGCAGTGTTCTACAGGGGGCAAATGGCTACACCTTC	TRBV6-1	TRBJ1-2	few	TRBD1
CASSLVVAGEAYNEQFF	TGTGCCAGCAGCTTAGTAGTAGCGGGGGAAGCATACAATGAGCAGTTCTTC	TRBV7-2	TRBJ2-1	NA	TRBD2
CATSSRQGQNSPLHF	TGTGCCACCAGCAGCAGACAGGGCCAGAATTCACCCCTCCACTTT	TRBV15	TRBJ1-6	few	TRBD1
CASSLNHVSTGELFF	TGCGCCAGCAGCTTGAATCACGTCAGTACCGGGGAGCTGTTTTTT	TRBV5-1	TRBJ2-2	NA	NA
CASSLEAGGNTIYF	TGCGCCAGCAGCTTGGAGGCAGGTGGAAACACCATATATTTT	TRBV5-1	TRBJ1-3	NA	NA
CSARDNGYYGYTF	TGCAGTGCTAGAGATAACGGATACTATGGCTACACCTTC	TRBV20-1	TRBJ1-2	NA	NA
CSARDLVRETQYF	TGCAGTGCTAGAGATCTAGTACGGGAGACCCAGTACTTC	TRBV20-1	TRBJ2-5	few	NA
CASSLIPGGSEQYF	TGTGCCAGCAGCTTAATCCCAGGGGGCTCCGAGCAGTACTTC	TRBV7-9	TRBJ2-7	once	TRBD1
CASSRGSGQPQHF	TGTGCCAGCAGCCGGGGCAGCGGACAGCCCCAGCATTTT	TRBV6-5	TRBJ1-5	few	NA
CSVGGPSGQPQHF	TGCAGCGTTGGTGGCCCTTCCGGGCAGCCCCAGCATTTT	TRBV29-1	TRBJ1-5	few	NA
CTSSPGFPQQQYF	TGTACCAGCAGTCCGGGCTTTCCCCAGCAGCAGTACTTC	TRBV6-2/TRBV6-3	TRBJ2-5	NA	NA
CASRSLAGGLDEQFF	TGTGCCAGCAGATCACTAGCGGGGGGGCTCGATGAGCAGTTCTTC	TRBV6-5	TRBJ2-1	NA	TRBD2
CASQGTTNEKLFF	TGTGCCAGCCAGGGCACAACTAATGAAAAACTGTTTTTT	TRBV6-5	TRBJ1-4	few	NA
CASTSASGFGVDTQYF	TGTGCCAGCACCTCGGCTAGCGGGTTTGGGGTAGATACGCAGTATTTT	TRBV7-2	TRBJ2-3	NA	TRBD2
CASQNAGGGELFF	TGTGCCAGCCAGAACGCAGGGGGCGGGGAGCTGTTTTTT	TRBV11-1	TRBJ2-2	NA	TRBD1
CSARQTGTQYF	TGCAGTGCTAGACAGACAGGCACTCAGTACTTC	TRBV20-1	TRBJ2-4	NA	NA
CASSQDASGGVDTQYF	TGCGCCAGCAGCCAAGACGCTAGCGGGGGGGTGGATACGCAGTATTTT	TRBV4-3	TRBJ2-3	NA	TRBD2